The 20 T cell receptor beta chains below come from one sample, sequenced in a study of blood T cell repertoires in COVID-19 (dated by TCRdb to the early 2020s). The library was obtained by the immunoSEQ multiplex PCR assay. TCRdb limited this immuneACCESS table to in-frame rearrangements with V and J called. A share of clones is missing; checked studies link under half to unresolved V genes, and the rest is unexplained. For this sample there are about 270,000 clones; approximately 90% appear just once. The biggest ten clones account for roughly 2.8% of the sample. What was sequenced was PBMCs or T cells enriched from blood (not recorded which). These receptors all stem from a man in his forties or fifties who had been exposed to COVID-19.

For the CDR3, the DNA is TGTGCCAGCAGTGAGTACAGGGGCGACTTCTATGGCTACACCTTC. It encodes CASSEYRGDFYGYTF. This rearrangement joins TRBV2 to TRBJ1-2; 7 bases are a match to TRBD1. After removal of 3 bases from V and 4 bases from J, the junction contained 8 bases not matched to a gene. There are 15 residues in the CDR3. CDR1 SNHLY and CDR2 FYNNEI come from the germline V gene. Variable domain in full (rest from reference TRBV2 and TRBJ1-2): EPEVTQTPSHQVTQMGQEVILRCVPISNHLYFYWYRQILGQKVEFLVSFYNNEISEKSEIFDDQFSVERPDGSNFTLKIRSTKLEDSAMYFCASSEYRGDFYGYTFGSGTRLTVV.

This CDR3 reads CASSESRGGYGYTF. The DNA of the CDR3 is TGTGCCAGCAGTGAGTCCAGGGGCGGCTATGGCTACACCTTC. The chain is built from TRBV6-1 and TRBJ1-2; TRBD1 is a possible D gene (6 bases). The V gene lost 3 bases and the J gene lost 4 bases, with 12 bases spanning the gap. The germline gives CDR1 MNHNS, CDR2 SASEGT. This CDR3 contains 14 residues.

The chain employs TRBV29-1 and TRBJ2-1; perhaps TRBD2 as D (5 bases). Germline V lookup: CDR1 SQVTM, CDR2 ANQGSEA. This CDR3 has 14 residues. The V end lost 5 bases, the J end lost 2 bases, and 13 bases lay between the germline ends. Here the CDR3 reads CSVRLGLTYNEQFF. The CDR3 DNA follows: TGCAGCGTTCGGCTAGGACTTACCTACAATGAGCAGTTCTTC.

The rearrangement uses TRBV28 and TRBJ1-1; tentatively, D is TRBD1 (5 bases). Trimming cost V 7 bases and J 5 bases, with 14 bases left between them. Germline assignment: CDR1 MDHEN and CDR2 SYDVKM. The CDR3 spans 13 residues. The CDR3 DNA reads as TGTGCCAGCATCCTGTCGGGGGGGACTGAAGCTTTCTTT. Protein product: CASILSGGTEAFF.

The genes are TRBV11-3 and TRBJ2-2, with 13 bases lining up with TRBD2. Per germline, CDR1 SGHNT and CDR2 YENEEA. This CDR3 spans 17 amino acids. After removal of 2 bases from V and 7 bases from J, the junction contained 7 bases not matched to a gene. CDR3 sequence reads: CASSLRLAGGRGGELFF. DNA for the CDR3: TGTGCCAGCAGCTTAAGACTAGCGGGAGGTCGAGGCGGGGAGCTGTTTTTT.

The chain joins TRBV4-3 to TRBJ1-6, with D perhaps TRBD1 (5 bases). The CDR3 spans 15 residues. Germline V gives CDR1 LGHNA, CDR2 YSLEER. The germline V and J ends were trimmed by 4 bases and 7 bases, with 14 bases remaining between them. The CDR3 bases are TGCGCCAGCAGCCTGGAGACAGACAAGAATTCACCCCTCCACTTT. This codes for CASSLETDKNSPLHF.

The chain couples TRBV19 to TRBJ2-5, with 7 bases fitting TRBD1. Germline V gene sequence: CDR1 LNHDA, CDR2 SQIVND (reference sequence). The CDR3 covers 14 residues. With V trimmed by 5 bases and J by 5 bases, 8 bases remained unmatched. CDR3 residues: CASSPPTGKETQYF. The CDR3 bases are TGTGCCAGTAGTCCACCGACAGGGAAGGAGACCCAGTACTTC.

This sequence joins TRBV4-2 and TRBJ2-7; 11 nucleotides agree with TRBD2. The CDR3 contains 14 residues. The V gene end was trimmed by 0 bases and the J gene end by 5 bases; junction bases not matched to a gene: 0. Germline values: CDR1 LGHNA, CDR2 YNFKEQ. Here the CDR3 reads CASSQELAGDEQYF. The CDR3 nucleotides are TGTGCCAGCAGCCAAGAACTAGCGGGAGACGAGCAGTACTTC.

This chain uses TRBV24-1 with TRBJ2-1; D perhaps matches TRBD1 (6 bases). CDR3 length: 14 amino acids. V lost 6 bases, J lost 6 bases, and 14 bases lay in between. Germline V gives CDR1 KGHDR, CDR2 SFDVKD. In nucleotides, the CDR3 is TGTGCCACCAGTACTTCGACAGGAATCAATGAGCAGTTCTTC. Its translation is CATSTSTGINEQFF.

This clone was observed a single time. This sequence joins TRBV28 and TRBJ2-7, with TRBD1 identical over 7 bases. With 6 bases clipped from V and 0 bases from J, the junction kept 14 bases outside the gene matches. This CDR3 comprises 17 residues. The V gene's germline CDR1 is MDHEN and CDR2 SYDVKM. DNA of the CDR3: TGTGCCAGCAGCACAGCCCTGTCGACAGGGTTCTCCTACGAGCAGTACTTC. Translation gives CASSTALSTGFSYEQYF.

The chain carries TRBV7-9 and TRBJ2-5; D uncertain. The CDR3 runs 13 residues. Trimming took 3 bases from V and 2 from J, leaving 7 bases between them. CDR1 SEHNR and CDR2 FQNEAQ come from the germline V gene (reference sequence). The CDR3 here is CASSFSSQETQYF. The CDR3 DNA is TGTGCCAGCAGCTTTTCCTCTCAAGAGACCCAGTACTTC.

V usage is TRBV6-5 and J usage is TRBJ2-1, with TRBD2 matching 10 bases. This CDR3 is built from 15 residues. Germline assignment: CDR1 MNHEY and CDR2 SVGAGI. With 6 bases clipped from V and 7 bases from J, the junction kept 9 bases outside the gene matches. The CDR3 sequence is CASRLAGGLDNEQFF. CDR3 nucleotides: TGTGCCAGCAGATTAGCGGGAGGACTAGATAATGAGCAGTTCTTC.

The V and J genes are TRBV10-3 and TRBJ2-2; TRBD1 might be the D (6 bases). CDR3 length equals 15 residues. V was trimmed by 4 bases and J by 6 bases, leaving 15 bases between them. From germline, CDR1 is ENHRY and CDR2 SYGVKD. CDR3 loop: CAISGGRGPAGELFF. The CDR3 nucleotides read TGTGCCATCAGTGGCGGCAGGGGCCCCGCCGGGGAGCTGTTTTTT.

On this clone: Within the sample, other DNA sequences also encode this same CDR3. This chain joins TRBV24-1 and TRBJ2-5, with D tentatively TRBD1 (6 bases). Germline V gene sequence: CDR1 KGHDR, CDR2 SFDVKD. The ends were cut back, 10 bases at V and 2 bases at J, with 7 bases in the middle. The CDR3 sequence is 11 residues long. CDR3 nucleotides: TGTGCCACGGGACAACAAGAGACCCAGTACTTC. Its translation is CATGQQETQYF.

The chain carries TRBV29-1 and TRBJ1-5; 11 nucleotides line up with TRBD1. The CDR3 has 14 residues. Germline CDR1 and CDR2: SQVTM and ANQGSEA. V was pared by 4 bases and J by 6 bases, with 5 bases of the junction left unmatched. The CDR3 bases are TGCAGCGTTGCAACCGGGACAGGGGGTCAGCCCCAGCATTTT. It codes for CSVATGTGGQPQHF.

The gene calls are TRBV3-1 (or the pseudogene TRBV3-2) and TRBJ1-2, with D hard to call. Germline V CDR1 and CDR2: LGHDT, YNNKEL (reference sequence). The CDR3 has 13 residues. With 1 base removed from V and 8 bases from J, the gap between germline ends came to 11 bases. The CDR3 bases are TGTGCCAGCAGCCAAGTCGAGGGTAAAGGCTACACCTTC. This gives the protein CASSQVEGKGYTF.

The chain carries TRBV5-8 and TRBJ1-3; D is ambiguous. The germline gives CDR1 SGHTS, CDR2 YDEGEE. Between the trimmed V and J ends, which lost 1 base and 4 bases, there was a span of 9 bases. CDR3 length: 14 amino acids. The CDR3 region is CASSLIGEGNTIYF. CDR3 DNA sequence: TGTGCCAGCAGCTTGATCGGGGAAGGAAACACCATATATTTT. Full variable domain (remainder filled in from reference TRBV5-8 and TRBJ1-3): EAGVTQSPTHLIKTRGQQATLRCSPISGHTSVYWYQQALGLGLQFLLWYDEGEERNRGNFPPRFSGRQFPNYSSELNVNALELEDSALYLCASSLIGEGNTIYFGEGSWLTVV.

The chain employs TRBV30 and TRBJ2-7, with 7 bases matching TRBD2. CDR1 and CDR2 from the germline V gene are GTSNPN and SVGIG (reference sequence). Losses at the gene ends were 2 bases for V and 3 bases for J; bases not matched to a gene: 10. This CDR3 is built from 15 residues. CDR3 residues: CAWSLASGLLYEQYF. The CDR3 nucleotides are TGTGCCTGGAGTCTGGCTAGCGGACTACTCTACGAGCAGTACTTC.

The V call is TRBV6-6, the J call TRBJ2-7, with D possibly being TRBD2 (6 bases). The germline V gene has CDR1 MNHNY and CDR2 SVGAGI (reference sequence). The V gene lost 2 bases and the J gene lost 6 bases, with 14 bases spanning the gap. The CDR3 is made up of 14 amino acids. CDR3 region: CASSYAGGRSEQYF. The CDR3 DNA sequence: TGTGCCAGCAGTTACGCCGGGGGACGGAGCGAGCAGTACTTC.

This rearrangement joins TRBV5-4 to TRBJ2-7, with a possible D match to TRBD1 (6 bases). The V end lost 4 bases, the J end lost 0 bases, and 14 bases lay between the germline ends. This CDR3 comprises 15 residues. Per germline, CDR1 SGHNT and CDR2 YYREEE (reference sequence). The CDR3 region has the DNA TGTGCCAGCAGCCCCGGGACACCGAACTCCTACGAGCAGTACTTC. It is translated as CASSPGTPNSYEQYF.